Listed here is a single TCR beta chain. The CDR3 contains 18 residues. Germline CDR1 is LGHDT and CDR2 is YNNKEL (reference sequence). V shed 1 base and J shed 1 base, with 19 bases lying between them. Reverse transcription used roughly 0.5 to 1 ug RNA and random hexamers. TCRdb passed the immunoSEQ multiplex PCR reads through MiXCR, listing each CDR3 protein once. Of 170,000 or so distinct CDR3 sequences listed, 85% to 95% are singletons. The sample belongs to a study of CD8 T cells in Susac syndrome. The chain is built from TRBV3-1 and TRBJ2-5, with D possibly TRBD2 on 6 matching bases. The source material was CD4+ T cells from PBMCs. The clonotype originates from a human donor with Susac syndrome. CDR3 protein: CASSQVRRRGSSQETQYF. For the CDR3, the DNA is TGTGCCAGCAGCCAAGTAAGAAGACGGGGGAGTTCCCAAGAGACCCAGTACTTC.